This T cell receptor beta chain emerged from a study of T cells after yellow fever vaccination. Study-wide context: Low-cell-number fractions were prepared with SMART-Seq v4 Ultra Low Input.

This clonotype was counted between two and nine times. The CDR3 loop spans 13 amino acids. Trimming left V 5 bases short and J 6 bases short, with 12 bases between. The germline gives CDR1 SGHTA, CDR2 FQGNSA. MiXCR, applied by TCRdb to the 5' RACE reads, yields one record per CDR3 protein. The profile shows more than 250,000 distinct CDR3 sequences, roughly 7% of them singletons. The rearrangement links TRBV7-2 to TRBJ2-3, with D possibly matching TRBD2 (5 bases). The receptor was derived from a man in his late teens or twenties who received the YFV17D yellow fever vaccine. The sample consisted of PBMCs, taken approximately 47 days after the first yellow fever vaccination. This CDR3 is CASSGGPGDTQYF. CDR3 DNA: TGTGCCAGCAGCGGCGGTCCGGGGGATACGCAGTATTTT.